This T cell receptor beta chain is drawn from a study of T cells in localized non-small cell lung cancer. General study findings and limits: For the top 100 tumor clones, a median roughly 53 also appeared in adjacent lung. Because researchers sequenced only one region of the tumor, heterogeneity is still possible. Among blood samples, higher T cell density accompanied longer overall survival. The study found T cell clonality highest in uninvolved adjacent lung, above tumor.

A word on this clone: Its antigen is not identified.

Data came from immunoSEQ multiplex PCR; TCRdb stores just in-frame clones and leaves some out. The sample carries fewer than 5,500 clones, under 30% recorded once. CDR1 and CDR2 (germline): MDHEN, SYDVKM. There are 14 residues in the CDR3. Trimming took off 5 bases at V and 2 bases at J, with 13 bases between the two ends. The source material was lung tumor tissue, sampled before any cancer treatment. V gene TRBV28 combines with J gene TRBJ2-7, with D possibly matching TRBD1 (6 bases). This receptor was taken from a man aged 40 to 75 with stage II lung adenocarcinoma. CDR3 amino acids: CASSRNRVPYEQYF. In DNA form, the CDR3 reads TGTGCCAGCAGTCGCAACAGGGTTCCCTACGAGCAGTACTTC.